This T cell receptor (beta chain) was recovered during a study of identical twins. This clonotype occurred a few times. Its antigen is undetermined. This CDR3 has 13 residues. With 4 bases removed from V and 6 bases from J, the gap between germline ends came to 12 bases. The V gene's germline CDR1 is SGHDN and CDR2 FVKESK. Study findings and constraints: Twins shared beta out-of-frame sequences in excess, but this excess was weaker. Recombination models fit unrelated individuals' TCR alpha sharing but underestimated twins'. A partial confounding effect on zero-insertion analyses could come from invariant MAIT and iNKT cells.

From the 5' RACE reads, TCRdb called clonotypes with MiXCR, one entry per CDR3 protein. The sample includes some 270,000 distinct CDR3 sequences, about 8.5% seen only once; the top ten take roughly 3%. These sequences were also reported in another study, on yellow fever vaccine responses in identical twins.

This TCR came from a woman aged 18-29 years in good health. The chain carries TRBV14 and TRBJ1-2; D is uncertain. Sequenced sample: CD8+ T cells sorted from blood. As DNA, the CDR3 is TGTGCCAGCAGCCCGGCGGCGGGGAATGGCTACACCTTC. Its translation is CASSPAAGNGYTF.